This T cell receptor beta chain was captured in a study of blood T cell repertoires in COVID-19. At the level of the study: Sources were T cells, B-cell-depleted T cells, or PBMCs; the material itself was cDNA or gDNA.

CDR3 length: 16 amino acids. From germline, CDR1 is MNHNS and CDR2 SASEGT. V gave up 2 bases and J gave up 2 bases; unmatched junction bases: 2. How the authors handled the data: The assay estimated nucleated cells by amplifying reference gene primers. Assay used: immunoSEQ multiplex PCR; TCRdb lists only in-frame clones, some missing. V, J and clone size are those of that table, while D and trimming were read from the DNA. Of fewer than 250,000 clones in the sample, around nine tenths were seen once. J is TRBJ2-7 and V is TRBV6-1; 14 positions agree with TRBD2. The sequence was collected from a woman aged 40 to 50 who had recovered from COVID-19. Material for sequencing was peripheral blood. The CDR3 region is CASSEQGLAGAYEQYF. For the CDR3, the DNA is TGTGCCAGCAGTGAACAGGGACTAGCGGGGGCCTACGAGCAGTACTTC.